A selection of T cell receptor beta chains follows, all from one sample in a study of blood T cell repertoires in COVID-19. The protocol was immunoSEQ multiplex PCR, while the TCRdb copy is restricted to in-frame clones and leaves out a portion. Here the sample spans over 70,000 clones, 70% to 90% being singletons. What was sequenced was peripheral blood. Receptors were obtained from a woman at least 80 years old with acute or convalescent COVID-19. CDR3s include the opening cysteine and the closing phenylalanine or tryptophan. Each record gives: D gene, J gene, clone size, V gene, CDR3 protein, CDR3 DNA. A D gene is named only where the DNA matches it firmly. Clone sizes are given selectively: once, few, many, or a class where the clone is expanded.

- | TRBJ1-2 | - | TRBV5-4 | CASSLENNRAYGYTF | TGTGCCAGCAGCTTGGAAAATAACAGGGCCTATGGCTACACCTTC
- | TRBJ2-6 | - | TRBV5-4 | CASRTSSSGANVLTF | TGTGCCAGCAGAACGTCTAGCTCTGGGGCCAACGTCCTGACTTTC
- | TRBJ2-7 | - | TRBV6-5 | CASSYGAGNEQYF | TGTGCCAGCAGTTATGGGGCCGGCAACGAGCAGTACTTC
- | TRBJ2-1 | - | TRBV4-2 | CASSQDSGGEADEQFF | TGTGCCAGCAGCCAAGATAGTGGCGGGGAAGCGGATGAGCAGTTCTTC
- | TRBJ2-1 | - | TRBV5-1 | CASSFSSSINEQFF | TGCGCCAGCAGCTTCTCGTCTAGCATCAATGAGCAGTTCTTC
TRBD1 | TRBJ1-1 | few | TRBV4-1 | CASSQEWETGNEAFF | TGCGCCAGCAGCCAAGAGTGGGAGACAGGGAATGAAGCTTTCTTT
- | TRBJ2-3 | - | TRBV6-5 | CASSYGGGSTDTQYF | TGTGCCAGCAGTTACGGGGGCGGGAGCACAGATACGCAGTATTTT
- | TRBJ1-1 | - | TRBV27 | CASTSGGTLGTEAFF | TGTGCCAGCACCTCGGGGGGCACTTTGGGCACTGAAGCTTTCTTT
TRBD1 | TRBJ1-4 | - | TRBV5-1 | CASSLLPGQKNEKLFF | TGCGCCAGCAGCTTGTTACCGGGACAGAAGAATGAAAAACTGTTTTTT
TRBD1 | TRBJ1-2 | once | TRBV6-6 | CASSADRAGTNYGYTF | TGTGCCAGCAGTGCGGACAGGGCGGGGACTAACTATGGCTACACCTTC
TRBD2 | TRBJ2-7 | - | TRBV4-2 | CASSLAGYEQYF | TGTGCCAGCAGCCTAGCGGGTTACGAGCAGTACTTC
- | TRBJ2-2 | - | TRBV5-1 | CASSLEGPNTGELFF | TGCGCCAGCAGCTTGGAGGGGCCGAACACCGGGGAGCTGTTTTTT
- | TRBJ1-1 | - | TRBV9 | CASSLEGGALNTEAFF | TGTGCCAGCAGCCTGGAAGGCGGCGCCTTGAACACTGAAGCTTTCTTT
- | TRBJ2-5 | - | TRBV5-4 | CASSFRLGQQETQYF | TGTGCCAGCAGCTTTCGGCTTGGACAGCAAGAGACCCAGTACTTC
- | TRBJ1-2 | few | TRBV2 | CASRADNYGYTF | TGTGCCAGCCGAGCGGATAACTATGGCTACACCTTC
- | TRBJ2-2 | - | TRBV19 | CASSIDLAGGELFF | TGTGCCAGTAGTATAGATCTGGCAGGGGGGGAGCTGTTTTTT
- | TRBJ1-1 | - | TRBV3-1/TRBV3-2 | CASSQILGGRDTEAFF | TGTGCCAGCAGCCAGATTTTGGGGGGACGGGACACTGAAGCTTTCTTT
- | TRBJ1-6 | - | TRBV27 | CASSSYRDTGSPLHF | TGTGCCAGCAGTTCCTACAGGGACACGGGTTCACCCCTCCACTTT
- | TRBJ1-2 | - | TRBV27 | CASSLKSEGLAYGYTF | TGTGCCAGCAGTTTGAAGTCAGAGGGCTTGGCATATGGCTACACCTTC
TRBD1 | TRBJ2-7 | - | TRBV5-1 | CASSLGTGVYEQYF | TGCGCCAGCAGCTTGGGGACAGGGGTTTACGAGCAGTACTTC
- | TRBJ1-5 | once | TRBV11-2 | CASSLPTGSSWQPQHF | TGTGCCAGCAGCCTCCCTACAGGGTCCTCCTGGCAGCCCCAGCATTTT
TRBD2 | TRBJ2-1 | - | TRBV6-5 | CASSQTSGSEQFF | TGTGCCAGCAGCCAGACTAGCGGGAGTGAGCAGTTCTTC
TRBD1 | TRBJ2-7 | - | TRBV10-1 | CASSEAGGYEQYF | TGCGCCAGCAGTGAAGCAGGGGGCTACGAGCAGTACTTC
TRBD1 | TRBJ1-5 | - | TRBV6-5 | CASSPGQSNQPQHF | TGTGCCAGCAGCCCGGGACAGAGCAATCAGCCCCAGCATTTT
- | TRBJ2-2 | - | TRBV5-5 | CASSRDTLDTGELFF | TGTGCCAGCAGCAGGGACACCTTGGACACCGGGGAGCTGTTTTTT
TRBD1 | TRBJ2-1 | once | TRBV7-3 | CASSQIPGQGDDEQFF | TGTGCCAGCAGCCAAATCCCGGGACAGGGTGATGATGAGCAGTTCTTC
TRBD1 | TRBJ2-7 | - | TRBV18 | CASSPSRDRPYEQYF | TGTGCCAGCTCACCATCCAGGGACAGGCCCTACGAGCAGTACTTC
TRBD1 | TRBJ1-1 | - | TRBV7-9 | CASSPGTANTEAFF | TGTGCCAGCAGCCCCGGGACAGCTAACACTGAAGCTTTCTTT
- | TRBJ2-3 | - | TRBV19 | CATSRPGDTQYF | TGTGCCACCTCCCGCCCGGGTGATACGCAGTATTTT
- | TRBJ1-2 | - | TRBV2 | CASSRGRTAANYGYTF | TGTGCCAGCAGTCGGGGTAGGACGGCAGCTAACTATGGCTACACCTTC
- | TRBJ2-5 | once | TRBV9 | CASSVVAGGETQYF | TGTGCCAGCAGCGTAGTAGCAGGGGGGGAGACCCAGTACTTC
- | TRBJ2-1 | - | TRBV24-1 | CATSQGGQSRDEQFF | TGTGCCACCAGTCAGGGGGGACAATCGAGGGATGAGCAGTTCTTC
TRBD1 | TRBJ2-7 | - | TRBV10-3 | CAISESAGQGTAYEQYF | TGTGCCATCAGTGAGTCAGCGGGACAGGGGACCGCCTACGAGCAGTACTTC
TRBD1 | TRBJ1-5 | - | TRBV29-1 | CSAGQGNQPQHF | TGCAGCGCCGGACAGGGGAATCAGCCCCAGCATTTT
- | TRBJ1-1 | - | TRBV30 | CAWSATFGRAAFF | TGTGCCTGGAGTGCGACTTTTGGTCGCGCAGCTTTCTTT
TRBD2 | TRBJ2-1 | - | TRBV7-9 | CASSYPGGRSGGNNEQFF | TGTGCCAGCAGCTACCCGGGAGGGAGGAGCGGGGGTAACAATGAGCAGTTCTTC
- | TRBJ1-4 | - | TRBV4-1 | CASSPKGNNEKLFF | TGCGCCAGCAGTCCGAAGGGGAATAATGAAAAACTGTTTTTT
- | TRBJ2-5 | - | TRBV18 | CASSPVQGPQGTQYF | TGTGCCAGCTCACCAGTGCAGGGCCCCCAAGGGACCCAGTACTTC
- | TRBJ1-5 | - | TRBV5-8 | CASSSNWGEGPQHF | TGTGCCAGCAGCTCGAATTGGGGGGAAGGACCCCAGCATTTT
TRBD1 | TRBJ2-3 | - | TRBV24-1 | CATSAQGVDTQYF | TGTGCCACCAGTGCCCAGGGGGTAGATACGCAGTATTTT